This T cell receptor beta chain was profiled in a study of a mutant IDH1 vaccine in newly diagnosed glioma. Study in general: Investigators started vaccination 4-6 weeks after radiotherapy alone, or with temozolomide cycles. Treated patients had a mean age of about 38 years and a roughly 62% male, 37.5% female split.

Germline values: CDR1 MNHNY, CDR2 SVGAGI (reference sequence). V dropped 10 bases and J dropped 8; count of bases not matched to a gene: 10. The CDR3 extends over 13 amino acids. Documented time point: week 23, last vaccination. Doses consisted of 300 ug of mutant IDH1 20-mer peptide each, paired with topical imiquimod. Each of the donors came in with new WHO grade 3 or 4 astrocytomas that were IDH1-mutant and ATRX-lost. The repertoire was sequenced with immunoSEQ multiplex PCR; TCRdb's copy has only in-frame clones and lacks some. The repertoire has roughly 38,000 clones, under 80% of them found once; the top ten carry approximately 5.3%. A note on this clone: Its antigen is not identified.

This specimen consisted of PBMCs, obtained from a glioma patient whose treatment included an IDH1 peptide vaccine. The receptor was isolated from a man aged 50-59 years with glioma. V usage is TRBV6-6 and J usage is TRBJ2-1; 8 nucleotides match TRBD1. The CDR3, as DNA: TGTGCCACTCAAGAGACAGGGGCTTATGAGCAGTTCTTC. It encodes CATQETGAYEQFF.